The 21 T cell receptor beta chains listed next were all sequenced from one sample in a study of blood T cells in healthy people across ages. It was with a sample-barcoded 5' primer and a J-beta primer mix that a second PCR of roughly 7 to 12 cycles was run. A single record per CDR3 protein comes from TCRdb applying MiXCR to the 5' RACE reads. The data contain 550,000 to 750,000 distinct CDR3 sequences, 21% of them singletons. Sequencing input: blood. These receptor sequences come from a man aged 65 to 85 in good health.

Many counts were recorded for this clonotype. CDR3 protein: CASSLGTASTDTQYF. DNA for the CDR3: TGTGCCAGCAGCTTAGGGACGGCTAGCACAGATACGCAGTATTTT. The rearrangement uses TRBV11-2 and TRBJ2-3, with D unclear. The CDR3 contains 15 residues. V was pared by 1 base and J by 0 bases, with 8 bases between. Germline V gene lookup returns CDR1 SGHAT and CDR2 FQNNGV.

Ten or more counts support this clonotype. The CDR3 here is CASSRGTGYNEQFF. CDR3 sequence (DNA): TGTGCCAGCAGCCGCGGGACAGGCTACAATGAGCAGTTCTTC. The chain couples TRBV7-2 to TRBJ2-1; 8 bases align to TRBD1. The CDR3 length is 14 residues. V shed 5 bases, J shed 3 bases, and the junction held 3 bases outside the gene matches. The V gene's germline CDR1 is SGHTA and CDR2 FQGNSA.

Only a few counts were recorded for this clonotype. This chain connects TRBV5-1 to TRBJ2-5; D is perhaps TRBD2 (5 bases). The length of the CDR3 is 15 residues. Germline values: CDR1 SGHRS, CDR2 YFSETQ. With 5 bases removed from V and 3 bases from J, the gap between germline ends came to 17 bases. The CDR3 DNA sequence: TGCGCCAGCAGATCTAGCTCGAATCCCGAAGAGACCCAGTACTTC. Its translation: CASRSSSNPEETQYF.

The rearrangement links TRBV9 to TRBJ2-5; TRBD2 is a possible D gene (5 bases). TRBJ2-7 explains the end of the DNA better; the J call may be wrong. The germline gives CDR1 SGDLS, CDR2 YYNGEE. The CDR3 runs 15 residues. CDR3 loop: CASSFDSGRSYEQYF. The CDR3 bases are TGTGCCAGCAGCTTCGATAGTGGGAGATCCTACGAGCAGTACTTC.

This clonotype has at least ten counts. This chain joins TRBV6-1 and TRBJ1-1; the D gene is possibly TRBD1 (5 bases). The CDR3 is made up of 13 amino acids. Germline CDR1 and CDR2: MNHNS and SASEGT. The ends were cut back, 2 bases at V and 4 bases at J, with 8 bases in the middle. The CDR3 bases are TGTGCCAGCAGTGAACAGGGTGGCACTGAAGCTTTCTTT. Residues: CASSEQGGTEAFF.

This clonotype was recorded a few times. The junction and the germline gene differ at one end; a read error may be behind it. This rearrangement joins TRBV12-3 or TRBV12-4 to TRBJ2-7, with 8 bases matching TRBD1. This CDR3 region has 14 residues. Here the CDR3 DNA reads TGTGCCAGCAGCTACGGACAGGGCCACTACGGGCAGTACTTC. This gives the protein CASSYGQGHYGQYF.

This clonotype has just a few counts. The chain recombines TRBV15 with TRBJ2-5, with TRBD2 identical over 11 bases. This CDR3 comprises 15 residues. V was pared by 4 bases and J by 6 bases, with 7 bases of the junction left unmatched. Germline CDR1 and CDR2: LNHNV and YYDKDF (reference sequence). DNA of the CDR3: TGTGCCACCAGCACTACTAGCGGGAGCTCTAAGACCCAGTACTTC. Translated: CATSTTSGSSKTQYF.

This chain links TRBV14 with TRBJ2-5; D call uncertain. V lost 1 base to trimming and J lost 1 base, with 10 bases between them. This CDR3 has 15 residues. CDR1 is SGHDN, CDR2 FVKESK, per germline. In DNA, the CDR3 is TGTGCCAGCAGCCAAGCTCCCCCCGGCCAAGAGACCCAGTACTTC. Its translation is CASSQAPPGQETQYF.

This clonotype was observed a few times. The chain links TRBV7-6 to TRBJ2-1; D may be TRBD1 or TRBD2 (6 bases each). In germline, CDR1 is SGHVS, CDR2 FNYEAQ. Trimming left V 3 bases short and J 5 bases short, with 20 bases between. The CDR3 is made up of 17 amino acids. CDR3 bases: TGTGCCAGCAGCTTGGAAATAGGGGGGAGCGTGGACAATGAGCAGTTCTTC. It specifies CASSLEIGGSVDNEQFF.

This clonotype was seen a few times. This sequence joins TRBV7-8 and TRBJ1-1; D unclear. The V gene lost 5 bases and the J gene lost 6 bases, with 13 bases spanning the gap. This CDR3 is 13 amino acids long. The V gene's germline CDR1 is SGHVS and CDR2 FQNEAQ. CDR3 amino acids: CASSNGDSAEAFF. The CDR3 bases are TGTGCCAGCAGCAACGGGGATTCGGCTGAAGCTTTCTTT.

This clonotype appeared a few times. The chain links TRBV20-1 to TRBJ1-6; TRBD1 aligns across 8 bases. The CDR3 is made up of 15 amino acids. Germline V CDR1 and CDR2: DFQATT, SNEGSKA (reference sequence). The V and J ends lost 0 bases and 14 bases, in that order; junction bases with no gene match: 12. The CDR3: CSAREPGQGVGALHF. The CDR3 nucleotides read TGCAGTGCTAGAGAACCCGGACAGGGAGTAGGCGCCCTCCACTTT.

This clonotype occurred a few times. V and J are TRBV3-1 and TRBJ2-2; D may be TRBD2 (6 bases). Per germline, CDR1 LGHDT and CDR2 YNNKEL (reference sequence). Trimming left V 0 bases short and J 0 bases short, with 11 bases between. This CDR3 contains 17 residues. The CDR3 DNA reads TGTGCCAGCAGCCAAGATAGGGACTGGTCGAACACCGGGGAGCTGTTTTTT. Protein product: CASSQDRDWSNTGELFF.

J is TRBJ1-4 and V is TRBV7-9, with D tentatively TRBD1 (5 bases). Trimming took 1 base from V and 13 from J, leaving 10 bases between them. The CDR3 consists of 12 residues. CDR1 is SEHNR, CDR2 FQNEAQ, per germline (reference sequence). The CDR3 nucleotides read TGTGCCAGCAGCTTAGTTCAGGGTGGACTGTTTTTT. This translates into CASSLVQGGLFF.

This clonotype was counted many times. V usage is TRBV7-9 and J usage is TRBJ2-1, with 8 bases identical to TRBD2. The germline gives CDR1 SEHNR, CDR2 FQNEAQ (reference sequence). V gave up 5 bases and J gave up 6 bases; unmatched junction bases: 9. This CDR3 has 15 residues. The CDR3 reads CASSRTSKGVNEQFF. CDR3 nucleotide sequence: TGTGCCAGCAGCCGGACTAGCAAAGGAGTCAATGAGCAGTTCTTC.

This clonotype was detected only a few times. A much larger clone differs from this one at a single base, so this may be a read error. This sequence joins TRBV5-1 and TRBJ2-7; D is unclear. The CDR3 is 14 residues long. Germline CDR1 is SGHRS and CDR2 is YFSETQ. The CDR3 spells CASSLGGNSYEQHF. DNA of the CDR3: TGCGCCAGCAGCTTGGGTGGGAACTCCTACGAGCAGCACTTC.

Comment on this clonotype: Germline and junction disagree at one end, which may indicate a read error. V is TRBV20-1 and J is TRBJ2-1; D unresolved. The J call may be wrong; the DNA end is better matched by TRBJ2-7. CDR1 and CDR2 from the germline V gene are DFQATT and SNEGSKA (reference sequence). The CDR3 has 13 amino acids. The CDR3 coding sequence is TGCAGTGCTAACCCGACAATCTCCCACGAGCAGTACTTC. This codes for CSANPTISHEQYF.

This clonotype was detected only a few times. This chain connects TRBV7-9 to TRBJ2-5; D is unclear. Trimming took 1 base from V and 5 from J, leaving 17 bases between them. Germline V gives CDR1 SEHNR, CDR2 FQNEAQ (reference sequence). The CDR3 runs 16 residues. The CDR3 reads CASSLGGLRRLETQYF. CDR3 sequence (DNA): TGTGCCAGCAGCTTAGGCGGTCTCCGTCGATTGGAGACCCAGTACTTC.

This clonotype appeared many times. The chain carries TRBV5-1 and TRBJ2-3; 9 nucleotides agree with TRBD2. Trimming took 4 bases from V and 1 from J; bases not matched to a gene: 4. CDR1 is SGHRS and CDR2 is YFSETQ in the germline V gene. The CDR3 has 15 amino acids. CDR3: CASSGGRGRTDTQYF. Written as DNA, the CDR3 is TGCGCCAGCAGCGGCGGGAGGGGCCGCACAGATACGCAGTATTTT.

The CDR3, as DNA: TGTGCCAGCAGTCCAGAGAACACCGGGGAGCTGTTTTTT. It codes for CASSPENTGELFF. This rearrangement joins TRBV2 to TRBJ2-2, with unresolved D. Germline V gene lookup returns CDR1 SNHLY and CDR2 FYNNEI. Deletions cut 5 bases from V and 1 base from J, with 5 bases between. The CDR3 spans 13 residues.

The chain carries TRBV7-2 and TRBJ2-1; TRBD2 matches at 9 bases. Germline V gives CDR1 SGHTA, CDR2 FQGNSA. V shed 3 bases and J 10 bases; nucleotides not matched to a gene: 7. The CDR3 has 14 residues. The CDR3 here is CASSFAGGPGEQFF. In DNA, the CDR3 is TGTGCCAGCAGCTTTGCGGGAGGGCCAGGAGAGCAGTTCTTC. Together with reference TRBV7-2 and TRBJ2-1, the CDR3 gives the full variable domain: GAGVSQSPSNKVTEKGKDVELRCDPISGHTALYWYRQSLGQGLEFLIYFQGNSAPDKSGLPSDRFSAERTGGSVSTLTIQRTQQEDSAVYLCASSFAGGPGEQFFGPGTRLTVL.

The chain is built from TRBV6-5 and TRBJ2-2; D uncertain. Germline loops: CDR1 MNHEY, CDR2 SVGAGI. Trimming took 2 bases from V and 2 from J, leaving 9 bases between them. The CDR3 loop spans 15 amino acids. The CDR3 nucleotides read TGTGCCAGCAGTTACAAGGGCCTCAACACCGGGGAGCTGTTTTTT. Translation: CASSYKGLNTGELFF.